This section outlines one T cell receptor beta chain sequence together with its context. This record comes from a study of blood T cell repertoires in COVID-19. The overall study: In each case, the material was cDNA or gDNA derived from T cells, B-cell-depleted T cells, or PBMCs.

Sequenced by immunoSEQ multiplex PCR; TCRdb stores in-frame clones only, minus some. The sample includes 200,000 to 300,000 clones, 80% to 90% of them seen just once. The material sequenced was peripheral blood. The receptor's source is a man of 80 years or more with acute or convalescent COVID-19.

The CDR3 DNA reads as TGTGCCAGCAGCTTAGGTAAAAGGGGCAACACTGAAGCTTTCTTT. Its translation: CASSLGKRGNTEAFF. V gene TRBV7-2 combines with J gene TRBJ1-1, with D possibly being TRBD1 (5 bases). The CDR3 runs to 15 residues. Germline V gene lookup returns CDR1 SGHTA and CDR2 FQGNSA. V was cut by 1 base and J by 2 bases, with 11 bases left in between.